Presented here are 22 T cell receptor beta chains from one specimen sequenced in a study of blood T cell repertoires in COVID-19. The protocol was immunoSEQ multiplex PCR, while the TCRdb copy is restricted to in-frame clones and leaves out a portion. Here the sample spans tens of thousands of clones, about 89% being singletons. The source material was peripheral blood. Source of these receptors: a human donor with active COVID-19. The donor label of this sample is uncertain.

The gene calls are TRBV12-3 or TRBV12-4 and TRBJ2-7, with 8 bases aligning to TRBD1. J was trimmed by 5 bases and V by 6 bases; bases with no gene match: 6. This CDR3 contains 13 residues. The CDR3: CASRLRDRNEQYF. CDR3 nucleotides: TGTGCCAGCAGGCTTAGGGACAGGAACGAGCAGTACTTC.

This sequence joins TRBV5-1 and TRBJ1-4, with TRBD1 matching 10 bases. Germline V gene sequence: CDR1 SGHRS, CDR2 YFSETQ. The CDR3 loop spans 15 amino acids. J was trimmed by 7 bases and V by 4 bases; bases with no gene match: 7. The CDR3 DNA sequence: TGCGCCAGCAGCGTCGGACAGGGGGTCTTTGAAAAACTGTTTTTT. As protein: CASSVGQGVFEKLFF.

V and J are TRBV7-6 and TRBJ2-3, with 10 bases aligning to TRBD2. The V gene end was trimmed by 1 base and the J gene end by 2 bases; junction bases not matched to a gene: 3. CDR1 SGHVS and CDR2 FNYEAQ come from the germline V gene. The CDR3 is 16 residues long. The CDR3 region has the DNA TGTGCCAGCAGCTTAGGAAGCGGGGGGGCCACAGATACGCAGTATTTT. This translates into CASSLGSGGATDTQYF.

The rearrangement links TRBV5-6 to TRBJ2-7, with a possible D match to TRBD2 (6 bases). The CDR3 length is 13 residues. Trimming took off 1 base at V and 2 bases at J, with 7 bases between the two ends. The V gene's germline CDR1 is SGHDT and CDR2 YYEEEE. Written as DNA, the CDR3 is TGTGCCAGCAGCTTGTGGGGGGCCTACGAGCAGTACTTC. Translation: CASSLWGAYEQYF.

V and J are TRBV21-1 and TRBJ2-1; the table's D gene call, TRBD2, was not cross checked with the DNA. TRBV21-1 is reported as a pseudogene. The CDR3 runs 15 residues. Written as DNA, the CDR3 is TGTGCCAGCACGGGAGGGGACAGACATAACAATGAGCAGTTCTTC. This translates into CASTGGDRHNNEQFF.

V gene TRBV28 combines with J gene TRBJ2-5; possible D gene TRBD2, 5 bases. The CDR3 totals 12 residues. The germline V gene has CDR1 MDHEN and CDR2 SYDVKM. Trimming removed 4 bases at V and 6 bases at J, with 9 bases between. This CDR3 reads CASSYNGKTQYF. In DNA form, the CDR3 reads TGTGCCAGCAGTTATAACGGGAAGACCCAGTACTTC. The variable domain in full, completed from reference TRBV28 and TRBJ2-5, reads DVKVTQSSRYLVKRTGEKVFLECVQDMDHENMFWYRQDPGLGLRLIYFSYDVKMKEKGDIPEGYSVSREKKERFSLILESASTNQTSMYLCASSYNGKTQYFGPGTRLLVL.

This clone was counted a few times. This rearrangement joins TRBV7-9 to TRBJ2-7; D is unclear. Germline CDR1 is SEHNR and CDR2 is FQNEAQ (reference sequence). The ends were cut back, 2 bases at V and 0 bases at J, with 5 bases in the middle. The CDR3 is 13 residues long. The CDR3 DNA follows: TGTGCCAGCAGCTTACAGGCCTCCTACGAGCAGTACTTC. Translation gives CASSLQASYEQYF.

This clone was detected only once. The gene calls are TRBV10-1 and TRBJ2-7, with 8 bases fitting TRBD2. CDR1 and CDR2 (germline): WNHNN, SYGVQD (reference sequence). Losses at the gene ends were 4 bases for V and 5 bases for J; bases not matched to a gene: 13. The CDR3 consists of 16 residues. CDR3 sequence (DNA): TGCGCCAGCAGTGCGGTCAGTCGGGGGGGCCCCAACGAGCAGTACTTC. It yields the protein CASSAVSRGGPNEQYF.

Only one count was recorded for this clone. This chain connects TRBV7-6 to TRBJ2-1; 7 nucleotides line up with TRBD2. CDR1 and CDR2 (germline): SGHVS, FNYEAQ. V was pared by 0 bases and J by 3 bases, with 11 bases of the junction left unmatched. The CDR3 has 18 residues. DNA for the CDR3: TGTGCCAGCAGCTTAGCGACGTCTAGCGGAGGTAACTACAATGAGCAGTTCTTC. This encodes CASSLATSSGGNYNEQFF.

The J gene is TRBJ2-7, the V gene TRBV9, with a weak D call TRBD1 (5 bases). Germline CDR1 reads SGDLS; CDR2 reads YYNGEE. The V and J ends lost 3 bases and 6 bases respectively, with 10 bases between them. This CDR3 is 12 amino acids long. CDR3 sequence reads: CASSAQGAEQYF. Written as DNA, the CDR3 is TGTGCCAGCAGCGCGCAGGGCGCCGAGCAGTACTTC.

The chain joins TRBV7-8 to TRBJ1-6; D call uncertain. V lost 5 bases and J lost 9, with 11 bases in between. The CDR3 totals 13 residues. In germline, CDR1 is SGHVS, CDR2 FQNEAQ. Written as DNA, the CDR3 is TGTGCCAGCAGCCGTAACGGAGGTTCACCCCTCCACTTT. Its translation is CASSRNGGSPLHF.

The count of this clone is one. This chain connects TRBV2 to TRBJ2-1, with 13 bases that match TRBD2. Germline loops: CDR1 SNHLY, CDR2 FYNNEI. V was clipped by 5 bases and J by 7 bases; unmatched bases: 2. This CDR3 comprises 14 residues. CDR3 residues: CASSTSGGANEQFF. The DNA for the CDR3 is TGTGCCAGCAGTACTAGCGGGGGGGCAAATGAGCAGTTCTTC.

This clone was found a few times. The chain joins TRBV9 to TRBJ2-7; 12 nucleotides agree with TRBD1. Germline V gene lookup returns CDR1 SGDLS and CDR2 YYNGEE. The CDR3 length is 16 residues. Trimming took 0 bases from V and 2 from J; bases not matched to a gene: 3. As DNA, the CDR3 is TGTGCCAGCAGCGTAGCGGGACAGGGGGCCCCCTACGAGCAGTACTTC. This sequence encodes CASSVAGQGAPYEQYF.

By sample share, this clone is medium-sized (0.01 to 0.1%). V is TRBV25-1 and J is TRBJ1-6; D uncertain. Germline V CDR1 and CDR2: MGHDK, SYGVNS. The CDR3 runs to 14 residues. The V gene lost 3 bases and the J gene lost 1 base, with 4 bases spanning the gap. This CDR3 reads CASSEASYNSPLHF. The CDR3 nucleotides read TGTGCCAGCAGTGAGGCATCCTATAATTCACCCCTCCACTTT.

The V and J genes are TRBV5-1 and TRBJ2-1, with a possible D match to TRBD2 (5 bases). V lost 4 bases and J 2 bases, leaving 10 bases between the germline ends. CDR1 and CDR2 from the germline V gene are SGHRS and YFSETQ. There are 14 residues in the CDR3. The CDR3 spells CASSLLVTYNEQFF. The DNA of the CDR3 is TGCGCCAGCAGCCTACTAGTAACCTACAATGAGCAGTTCTTC.

The CDR3 sequence is CASSGLAGFTGELFF. The CDR3 nucleotides are TGTGCCAGTTCTGGACTAGCGGGATTTACCGGGGAGCTGTTTTTT. The V call is TRBV19, the J call TRBJ2-2; 12 nucleotides match TRBD2. V shed 8 bases and J 5 bases; nucleotides not matched to a gene: 6. The germline V gene has CDR1 LNHDA and CDR2 SQIVND (reference sequence). This CDR3 is 15 amino acids long.

A few counts support this clone. The chain combines TRBV7-9 with TRBJ1-6; no definite D call. Germline V lookup: CDR1 SEHNR, CDR2 FQNEAQ (reference sequence). This CDR3 has 15 amino acids. V was cut by 0 bases and J by 6 bases, with 9 bases left in between. CDR3 sequence reads: CASSLATEPNSPLHF. The DNA of the CDR3 is TGTGCCAGCAGCTTAGCAACAGAGCCTAATTCACCCCTCCACTTT.

V gene TRBV2 combines with J gene TRBJ1-1, with no clear D. Germline V gives CDR1 SNHLY, CDR2 FYNNEI. This CDR3 contains 13 residues. The V end was cut by 5 bases, the J end by 6 bases, with 13 bases between. The CDR3 nucleotides read TGTGCCAGCAGTTACTTCAGGTACCCTGAAGCTTTCTTT. Its protein is CASSYFRYPEAFF.

The chain joins TRBV27 to TRBJ2-1, with D maybe TRBD2 (6 bases). The V end lost 4 bases, the J end lost 9 bases, and 19 bases lay between the germline ends. CDR3 length: 15 amino acids. Germline V CDR1 and CDR2: MNHEY, SMNVEV (reference sequence). CDR3 sequence (DNA): TGTGCCAGCAGTTCCTCCGGGGGACCGTTAGGTGAGCAGTTCTTC. Amino acids: CASSSSGGPLGEQFF.

The rearrangement joins TRBV9 to TRBJ1-2; D gene uncertain. V lost 3 bases, J lost 4 bases, and 10 bases lay in between. This CDR3 is built from 13 residues. Germline values: CDR1 SGDLS, CDR2 YYNGEE. This CDR3 is CASSETAGYGYTF. The CDR3 bases are TGTGCCAGCAGCGAAACAGCGGGCTATGGCTACACCTTC.

This clone has more than one count but fewer than ten. The chain carries TRBV9 and TRBJ1-6; perhaps TRBD1 as D (6 bases). CDR3 length equals 15 residues. CDR1 SGDLS and CDR2 YYNGEE come from the germline V gene. V lost 0 bases and J lost 7, with 11 bases in between. In DNA, the CDR3 is TGTGCCAGCAGCGTAGAAAACAGGGTCAATTCACCCCTCCACTTT. Amino acid sequence: CASSVENRVNSPLHF.

This chain links TRBV7-3 with TRBJ1-6; 9 bases match TRBD1. The CDR3 extends over 15 amino acids. Trimming took 5 bases from V and 10 from J; bases not matched to a gene: 9. Per germline, CDR1 SGHTA and CDR2 FQGTGA. CDR3 loop: CASSPGTGTHSPLHF. The DNA of the CDR3 is TGTGCCAGCAGCCCCGGGACAGGGACACACTCACCCCTCCACTTT.